These 9 T cell receptor beta chains were sequenced from one sample in a study of human T cells and chemical hapten exposure. Documented time point: pre-sensitization, week 0. Treatment given: therapeutic diphenylcyclopropenone sensitization with weekly scalp DPC. Each CDR3 protein gets one entry after TCRdb re-called the RACE reads with MiXCR. The repertoire has roughly 260,000 distinct CDR3 sequences, around 9.3% of them found once; the top ten carry approximately 2.2%. Sequenced material: whole blood, taken in connection with sensitization to the hapten diphenylcyclopropenone (DPC). The origin of the receptors is a woman aged 40 to 55 with alopecia areata. Some clones in this sample may be carry-over from other donors' samples.

This clonotype was detected a few times. This chain uses TRBV20-1 with TRBJ2-3; 8 bases map to TRBD2. Germline assignment: CDR1 DFQATT and CDR2 SNEGSKA (reference sequence). The CDR3 covers 16 residues. The V gene end was trimmed by 1 base and the J gene end by 4 bases; junction bases not matched to a gene: 10. The CDR3 nucleotides read TGCAGTGCTAGAGTTCGCCTTAGCGGGATGTCAGATACGCAGTATTTT. This gives the protein CSARVRLSGMSDTQYF.

This clonotype appeared a few times. The chain uses TRBV27 and TRBJ2-7, with D perhaps given as TRBD1 or TRBD2 (5 bases each). The CDR3 is 13 residues long. V gave up 5 bases and J gave up 3 bases, with 11 bases separating them. Germline V gene data show CDR1 as MNHEY and CDR2 as SMNVEV (reference sequence). CDR3 amino acids: CASSIGTVYEQYF. The CDR3 DNA sequence: TGTGCCAGCAGTATCGGGACGGTCTACGAGCAGTACTTC.

The sample holds a few counts of this clonotype. This chain joins TRBV4-3 and TRBJ1-5, with 10 positions matching TRBD1. Trimming removed 6 bases from V and 5 bases from J; junction bases left unmatched: 7. The CDR3 covers 15 residues. Germline values: CDR1 LGHNA, CDR2 YSLEER. The CDR3 nucleotides read TGCGCCAGCAGTCAGGACAGGGGGAAGGATCAGCCCCAGCATTTT. Protein sequence: CASSQDRGKDQPQHF.

This clonotype has a count of ten or more. This chain uses TRBV7-9 with TRBJ2-5, with D possibly matching TRBD2 (6 bases). The length of the CDR3 is 14 residues. The V and J ends lost 7 bases and 5 bases respectively, with 17 bases between them. CDR1 is SEHNR and CDR2 is FQNEAQ in the germline V gene (reference sequence). CDR3 protein: CASMPGVERETQYF. CDR3 nucleotide sequence: TGTGCCAGCATGCCGGGAGTTGAGCGGGAGACCCAGTACTTC.

The gene calls are TRBV29-1 and TRBJ2-7; 7 bases are a match to TRBD2. Germline-derived CDR1 and CDR2 are SQVTM and ANQGSEA. V shed 4 bases, J shed 4 bases, and the junction held 4 bases outside the gene matches. The CDR3 is 12 residues long. In DNA form, the CDR3 reads TGCAGCGTTGCGTCTAGCGGTTACGAGCAGTACTTC. It specifies CSVASSGYEQYF.

This clonotype has a count of ten or more. The V and J genes are TRBV10-3 and TRBJ2-7; TRBD1 matches 7 bases. The CDR3 is 15 amino acids. V trimming: 4 bases; J trimming: 0 bases; junction bases outside the gene matches: 6. CDR1 and CDR2 (germline): ENHRY, SYGVKD. CDR3 loop: CAISATGDSSYEQYF. The CDR3 region has the DNA TGTGCCATCAGTGCAACAGGGGACAGCTCCTACGAGCAGTACTTC.

This clonotype showed up just a few times. This chain joins TRBV2 and TRBJ2-1; D unclear. The CDR3 has 16 residues. Germline-derived CDR1 and CDR2 are SNHLY and FYNNEI. Trimming removed 3 bases at V and 0 bases at J, with 12 bases between. The DNA for the CDR3 is TGTGCCAGCAGTGAGGGCAGCCTCCGCTCCTACAATGAGCAGTTCTTC. Translation gives CASSEGSLRSYNEQFF.

This clonotype came up a few times. The chain uses TRBV13 and TRBJ2-5; tentatively, D is TRBD1 (5 bases). V lost 4 bases and J lost 5, with 14 bases in between. The germline V gene encodes CDR1 PRHDT and CDR2 FYEKMQ (reference sequence). This CDR3 contains 14 residues. CDR3 amino acids: CASSSRQGSETQYF. The CDR3, as DNA: TGTGCCAGCAGCTCGAGGCAGGGATCGGAGACCCAGTACTTC.

The chain recombines TRBV15 with TRBJ1-5; no firm D call. From germline, CDR1 is LNHNV and CDR2 YYDKDF (reference sequence). V lost 0 bases and J lost 9, with 6 bases in between. This CDR3 has 12 amino acids. For the CDR3, the DNA is TGTGCCACCAGCAGAGAGATAGGGCCCCAGCATTTT. It translates to CATSREIGPQHF.